This T cell receptor (beta chain) was sequenced in a study of blood T cell repertoires in COVID-19. As for the study in general: T cells, B-cell-depleted T cells, or PBMCs provided the cDNA or gDNA that served as material.

The germline CDR1 and CDR2 sequences are SGDLS and YYNGEE. Trimming took 3 bases from V and 4 from J; bases not matched to a gene: 1. This CDR3 has 14 residues. Sequenced by immunoSEQ multiplex PCR; TCRdb stores in-frame clones only, minus some. This table holds around 200,000 clones, approximately 85% found once. The sample taken for sequencing was PBMCs or T cells enriched from blood (not recorded which). The TCR was taken from a man aged 35-49 years with acute COVID-19. J is TRBJ2-3 and V is TRBV9; TRBD2 matches 11 bases. This CDR3 reads CASSASGRSDTQYF. CDR3 coding DNA: TGTGCCAGCAGCGCTAGCGGGAGGTCAGATACGCAGTATTTT.